The subject of this entry is one T cell receptor beta chain. Its cognate antigen is unknown. One entry per CDR3 protein, called by TCRdb with MiXCR from the multiplex PCR reads. The sample holds around 120,000 distinct CDR3 sequences, 15% to 20% seen once. The data belong to a study of breast tumors, draining lymph nodes, adjacent tissues. Trimming removed 2 bases from V and 4 bases from J, with 40 bases in between. Looked up from germline, CDR1 is PRHDT and CDR2 is FYEKMQ (reference sequence). The CDR3 runs 24 residues. Study results and limitations: The lymph node origin of tumor T cells was framed as consistent with a hypothesis, not demonstrated.

Samples came from axillary lymph nodes draining the breast cancer. The V and J genes are TRBV13 and TRBJ2-3; D remains ambiguous. The sample was axillary lymph node tissue. The origin of this receptor is a female donor with breast cancer. Some clones in this sample may be carry-over from other donors' samples. The CDR3: CASSLFSGNPARGQPWSRPDTQYF. Written as DNA, the CDR3 is TGTGCCAGCAGCTTATTTTCCGGCAATCCTGCTCGAGGCCAGCCCTGGTCGCGTCCAGATACGCAGTATTTT.